This record looks at one T cell receptor (beta chain) sequence and its context. Trimming left V 5 bases short and J 0 bases short, with 13 bases between. The CDR3 totals 14 residues. Germline CDR1 is GTSNPN and CDR2 is SVGIG (reference sequence). This entry belongs to a study of chemoradiotherapy in HPV16-positive cancers. Repertoires were generated with immunoSEQ multiplex PCR, while TCRdb's copy carries only in-frame clones and drops some. Found here are about 2,000 clones, 80% to 90% of them singletons; the top ten hold about a tenth. This chain connects TRBV30 to TRBJ1-1; D possibly corresponds to TRBD1 (6 bases). The source material was tumor tissue, sampled from a patient who underwent chemoradiotherapy. The source is a human donor with HPV-associated anogenital cancer. The CDR3 sequence is CAWGQGIMNTEAFF. As DNA, the CDR3 is TGTGCCTGGGGGCAGGGGATAATGAACACTGAAGCTTTCTTT.